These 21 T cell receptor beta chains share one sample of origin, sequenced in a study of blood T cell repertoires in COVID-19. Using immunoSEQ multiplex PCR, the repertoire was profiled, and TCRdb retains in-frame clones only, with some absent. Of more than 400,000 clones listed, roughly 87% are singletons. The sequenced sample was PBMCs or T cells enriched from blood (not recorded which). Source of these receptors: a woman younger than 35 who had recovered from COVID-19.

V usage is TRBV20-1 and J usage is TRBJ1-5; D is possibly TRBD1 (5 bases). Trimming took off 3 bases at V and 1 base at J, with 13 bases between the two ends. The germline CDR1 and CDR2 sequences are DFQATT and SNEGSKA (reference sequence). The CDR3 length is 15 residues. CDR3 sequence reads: CSASVQGLSNQPQHF. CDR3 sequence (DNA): TGCAGTGCTAGTGTTCAGGGATTAAGCAATCAGCCCCAGCATTTT.

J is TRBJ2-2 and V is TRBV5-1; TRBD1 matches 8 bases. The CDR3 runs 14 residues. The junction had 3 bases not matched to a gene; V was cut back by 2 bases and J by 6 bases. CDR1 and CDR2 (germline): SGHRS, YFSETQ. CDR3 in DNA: TGCGCCAGCAGCTTCGGACAGGGAGCCGGGGAGCTGTTTTTT. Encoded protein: CASSFGQGAGELFF.

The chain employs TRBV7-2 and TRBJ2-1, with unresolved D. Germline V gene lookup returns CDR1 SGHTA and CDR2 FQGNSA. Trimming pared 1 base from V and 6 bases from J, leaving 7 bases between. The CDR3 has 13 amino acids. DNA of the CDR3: TGTGCCAGCAGCTTAGTGCGAGGCAATGAGCAGTTCTTC. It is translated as CASSLVRGNEQFF.

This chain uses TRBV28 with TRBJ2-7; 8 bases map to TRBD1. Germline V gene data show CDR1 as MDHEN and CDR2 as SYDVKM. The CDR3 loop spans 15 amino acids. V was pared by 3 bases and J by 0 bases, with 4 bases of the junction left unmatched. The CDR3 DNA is TGTGCCAGCAGTTTCAGGGACAGGTTCTCCTACGAGCAGTACTTC. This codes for CASSFRDRFSYEQYF.

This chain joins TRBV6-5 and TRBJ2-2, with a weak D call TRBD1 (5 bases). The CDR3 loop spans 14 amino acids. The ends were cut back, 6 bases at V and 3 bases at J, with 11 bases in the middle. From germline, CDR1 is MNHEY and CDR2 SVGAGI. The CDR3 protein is CASRGQRDTGELFF. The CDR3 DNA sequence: TGTGCCAGCAGGGGGCAAAGGGACACCGGGGAGCTGTTTTTT.

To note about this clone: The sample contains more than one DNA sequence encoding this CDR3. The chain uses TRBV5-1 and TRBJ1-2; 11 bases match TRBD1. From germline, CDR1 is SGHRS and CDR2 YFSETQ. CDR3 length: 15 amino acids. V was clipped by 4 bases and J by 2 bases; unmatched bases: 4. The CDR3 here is CASSPGQGDNYGYTF. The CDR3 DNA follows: TGCGCCAGCAGCCCGGGACAGGGGGACAACTATGGCTACACCTTC.

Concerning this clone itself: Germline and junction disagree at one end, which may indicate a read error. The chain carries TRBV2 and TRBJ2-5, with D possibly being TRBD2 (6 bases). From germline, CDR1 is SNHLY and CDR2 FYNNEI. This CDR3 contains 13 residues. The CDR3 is CASSEVEEGHGNF. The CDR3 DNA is TGTGCCAGCAGTGAGGTGGAGGAGGGGCACGGGAACTTC.

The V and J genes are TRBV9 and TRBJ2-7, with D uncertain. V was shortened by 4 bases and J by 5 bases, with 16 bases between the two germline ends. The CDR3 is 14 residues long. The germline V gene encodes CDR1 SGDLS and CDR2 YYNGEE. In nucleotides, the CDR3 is TGTGCCAGCAGCCCCTCCGGGTTCCCAGACGAGCAGTACTTC. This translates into CASSPSGFPDEQYF.

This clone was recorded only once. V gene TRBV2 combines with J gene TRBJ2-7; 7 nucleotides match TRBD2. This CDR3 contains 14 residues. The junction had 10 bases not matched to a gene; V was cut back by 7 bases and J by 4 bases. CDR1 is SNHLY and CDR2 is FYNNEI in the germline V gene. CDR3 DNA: TGTGCCAGCAATTGGGACCGGGGGGAGTACGAGCAGTACTTC. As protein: CASNWDRGEYEQYF. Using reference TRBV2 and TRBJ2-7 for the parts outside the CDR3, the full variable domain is EPEVTQTPSHQVTQMGQEVILRCVPISNHLYFYWYRQILGQKVEFLVSFYNNEISEKSEIFDDQFSVERPDGSNFTLKIRSTKLEDSAMYFCASNWDRGEYEQYFGPGTRLTVT.

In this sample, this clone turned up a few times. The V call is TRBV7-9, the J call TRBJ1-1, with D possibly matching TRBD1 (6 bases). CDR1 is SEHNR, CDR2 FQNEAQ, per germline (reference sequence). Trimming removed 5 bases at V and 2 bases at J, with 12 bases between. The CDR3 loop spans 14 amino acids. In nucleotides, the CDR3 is TGTGCCAGCAGCCATGGGACAAGTAACACTGAAGCTTTCTTT. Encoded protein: CASSHGTSNTEAFF.

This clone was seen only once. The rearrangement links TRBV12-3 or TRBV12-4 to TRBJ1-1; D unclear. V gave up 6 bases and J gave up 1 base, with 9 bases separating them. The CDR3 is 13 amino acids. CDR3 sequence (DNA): TGTGCCAGCAGACAGCCTCCGAACACTGAAGCTTTCTTT. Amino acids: CASRQPPNTEAFF.

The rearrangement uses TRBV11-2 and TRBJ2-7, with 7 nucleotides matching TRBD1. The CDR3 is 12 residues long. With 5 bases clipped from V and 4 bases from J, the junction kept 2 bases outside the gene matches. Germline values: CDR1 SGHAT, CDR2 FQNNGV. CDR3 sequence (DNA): TGTGCCAGCAGCAGACAGGGTTACGAGCAGTACTTC. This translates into CASSRQGYEQYF.

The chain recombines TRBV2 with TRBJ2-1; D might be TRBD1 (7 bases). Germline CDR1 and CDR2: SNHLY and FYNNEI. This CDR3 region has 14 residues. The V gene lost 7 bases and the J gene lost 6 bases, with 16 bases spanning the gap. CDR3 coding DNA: TGTGCCAGCACCTGGTCCCAGGGGGGCAATGAGCAGTTCTTC. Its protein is CASTWSQGGNEQFF.

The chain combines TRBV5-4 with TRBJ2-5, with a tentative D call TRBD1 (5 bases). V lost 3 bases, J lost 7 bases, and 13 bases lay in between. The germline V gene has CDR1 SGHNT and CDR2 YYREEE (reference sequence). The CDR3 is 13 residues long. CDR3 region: CASSYDRTGTQYF. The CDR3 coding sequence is TGTGCCAGCAGCTACGACAGAACAGGGACCCAGTACTTC.

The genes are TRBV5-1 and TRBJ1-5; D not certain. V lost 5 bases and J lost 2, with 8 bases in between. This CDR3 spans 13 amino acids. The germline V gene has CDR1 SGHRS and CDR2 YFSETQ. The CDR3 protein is CASSTDGNQPQHF. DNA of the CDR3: TGCGCCAGCAGTACAGACGGCAATCAGCCCCAGCATTTT.

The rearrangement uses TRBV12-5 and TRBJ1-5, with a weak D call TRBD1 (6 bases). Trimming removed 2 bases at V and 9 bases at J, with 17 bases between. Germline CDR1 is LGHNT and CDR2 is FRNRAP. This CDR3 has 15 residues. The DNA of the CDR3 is TGTGCTAGTGGTTTGATTCTGGGCAGGGGCCCGCCCCAGCATTTT. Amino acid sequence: CASGLILGRGPPQHF.

Here the CDR3 DNA reads TGTGCCAGCAGCTTAGTGGAGGACTCGGAGACCCAGTACTTC. This translates into CASSLVEDSETQYF. This chain uses TRBV7-2 with TRBJ2-5; TRBD2 is a possible D gene (5 bases). The germline gives CDR1 SGHTA, CDR2 FQGNSA. The V end was cut by 1 base, the J end by 5 bases, with 11 bases between. The CDR3 has 14 residues.

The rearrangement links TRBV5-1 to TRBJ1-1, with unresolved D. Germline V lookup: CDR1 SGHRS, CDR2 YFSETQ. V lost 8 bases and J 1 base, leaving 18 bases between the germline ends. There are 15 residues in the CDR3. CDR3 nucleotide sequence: TGCGCCAGTCACCCCATAGTCGGTGGGAACACTGAAGCTTTCTTT. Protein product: CASHPIVGGNTEAFF.

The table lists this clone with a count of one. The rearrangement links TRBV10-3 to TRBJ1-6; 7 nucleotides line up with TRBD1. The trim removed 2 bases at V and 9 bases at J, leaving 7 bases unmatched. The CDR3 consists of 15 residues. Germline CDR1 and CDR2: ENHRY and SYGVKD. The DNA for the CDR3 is TGTGCCATCAGTGAGACAGGGGCTGGTGGTTCACCCCTCCACTTT. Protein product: CAISETGAGGSPLHF.

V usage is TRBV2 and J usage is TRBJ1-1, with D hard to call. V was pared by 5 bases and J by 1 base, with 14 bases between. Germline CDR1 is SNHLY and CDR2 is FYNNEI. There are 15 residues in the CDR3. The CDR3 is CASSRLGPPNTEAFF. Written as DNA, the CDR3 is TGTGCCAGCAGTCGATTGGGCCCACCGAACACTGAAGCTTTCTTT.

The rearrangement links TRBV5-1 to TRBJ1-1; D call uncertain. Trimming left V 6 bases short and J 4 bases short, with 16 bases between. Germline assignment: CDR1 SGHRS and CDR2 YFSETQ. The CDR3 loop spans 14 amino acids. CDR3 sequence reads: CASTLAAESTEAFF. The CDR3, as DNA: TGCGCCAGCACTCTAGCGGCGGAGAGCACTGAAGCTTTCTTT.